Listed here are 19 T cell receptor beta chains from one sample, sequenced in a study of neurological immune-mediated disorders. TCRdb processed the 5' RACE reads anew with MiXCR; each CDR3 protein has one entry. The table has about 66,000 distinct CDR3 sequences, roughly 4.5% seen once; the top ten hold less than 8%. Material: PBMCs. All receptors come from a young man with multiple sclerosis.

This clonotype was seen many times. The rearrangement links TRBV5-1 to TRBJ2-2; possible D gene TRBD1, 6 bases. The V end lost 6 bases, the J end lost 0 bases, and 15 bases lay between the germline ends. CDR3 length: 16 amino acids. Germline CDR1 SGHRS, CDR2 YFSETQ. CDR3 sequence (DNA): TGCGCCAGCACCCCACCGGGACAAACGAACACCGGGGAGCTGTTTTTT. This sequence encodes CASTPPGQTNTGELFF. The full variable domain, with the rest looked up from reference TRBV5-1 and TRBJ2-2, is KAGVTQTPRYLIKTRGQQVTLSCSPISGHRSVSWYQQTPGQGLQFLFEYFSETQRNKGNFPGRFSGRQFSNSRSEMNVSTLELGDSALYLCASTPPGQTNTGELFFGEGSRLTVL.

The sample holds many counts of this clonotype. The CDR3 region is CSVGDSRVADTQYF. In nucleotides, the CDR3 is TGCAGCGTCGGAGATTCGAGAGTGGCAGATACGCAGTATTTT. The chain uses TRBV29-1 and TRBJ2-3; D is unresolved. Per the germline V gene, CDR1 is SQVTM and CDR2 is ANQGSEA. V lost 6 bases, J lost 4 bases, and 17 bases lay in between. The CDR3 is 14 residues long.

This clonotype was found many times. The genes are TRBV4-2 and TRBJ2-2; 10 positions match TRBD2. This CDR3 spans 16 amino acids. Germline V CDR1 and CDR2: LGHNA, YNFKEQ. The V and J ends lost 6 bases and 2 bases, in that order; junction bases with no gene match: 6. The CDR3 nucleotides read TGTGCCAGCAGTCCTACTAGCGGGGAAAACACCGGGGAGCTGTTTTTT. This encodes CASSPTSGENTGELFF.

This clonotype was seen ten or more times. CDR3 residues: CSARMLSSEAFF. The CDR3 coding sequence is TGCAGTGCTAGAATGTTGTCGAGTGAAGCTTTCTTT. The chain uses TRBV20-1 and TRBJ1-1, with D unclear. The germline V gene has CDR1 DFQATT and CDR2 SNEGSKA (reference sequence). Trimming removed 2 bases at V and 7 bases at J, with 11 bases between. The CDR3 covers 12 residues.

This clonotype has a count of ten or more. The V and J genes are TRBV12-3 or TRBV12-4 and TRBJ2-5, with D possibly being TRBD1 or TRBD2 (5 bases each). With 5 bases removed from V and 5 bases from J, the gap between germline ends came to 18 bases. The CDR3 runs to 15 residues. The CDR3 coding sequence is TGTGCCAGCAGTCGACGAGGGGCCCTAGGGGAGACCCAGTACTTC. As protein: CASSRRGALGETQYF.

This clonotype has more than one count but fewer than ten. CDR3 sequence (DNA): TGTGCCAGCACCTTGGGGGGCAGGGGAACTGGCTACACCTTC. The encoded protein is CASTLGGRGTGYTF. The genes are TRBV12-3 or TRBV12-4 and TRBJ1-2; TRBD1 might be the D (6 bases). The V end lost 7 bases, the J end lost 7 bases, and 19 bases lay between the germline ends. The CDR3 spans 14 residues.

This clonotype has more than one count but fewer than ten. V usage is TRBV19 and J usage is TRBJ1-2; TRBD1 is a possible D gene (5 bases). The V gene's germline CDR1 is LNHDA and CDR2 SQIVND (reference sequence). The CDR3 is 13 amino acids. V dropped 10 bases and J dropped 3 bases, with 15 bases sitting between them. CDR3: CATRGNRYYGYTF. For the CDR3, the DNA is TGTGCCACCCGAGGGAACAGGTACTATGGCTACACCTTC.

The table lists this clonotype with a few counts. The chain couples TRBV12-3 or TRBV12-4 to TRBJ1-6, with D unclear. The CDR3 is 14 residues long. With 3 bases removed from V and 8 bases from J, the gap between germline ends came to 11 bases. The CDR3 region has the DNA TGTGCCAGCAGTTTTGGCCTGGAGGATTCACCCCTCCACTTT. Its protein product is CASSFGLEDSPLHF.

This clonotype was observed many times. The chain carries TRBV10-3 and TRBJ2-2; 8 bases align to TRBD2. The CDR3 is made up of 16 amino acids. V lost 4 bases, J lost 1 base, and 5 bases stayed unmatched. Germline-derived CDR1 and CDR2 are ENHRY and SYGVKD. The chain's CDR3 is CAISALAGGNTGELFF. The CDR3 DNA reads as TGTGCCATCAGTGCGCTTGCGGGGGGGAACACCGGGGAGCTGTTTTTT.

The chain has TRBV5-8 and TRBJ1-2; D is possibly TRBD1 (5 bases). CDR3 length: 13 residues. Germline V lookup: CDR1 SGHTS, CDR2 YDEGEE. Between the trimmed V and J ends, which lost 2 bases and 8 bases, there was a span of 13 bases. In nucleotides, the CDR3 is TGTGCCAGCAGCTTACCCGGGGCTTTGGGCTACACCTTC. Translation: CASSLPGALGYTF. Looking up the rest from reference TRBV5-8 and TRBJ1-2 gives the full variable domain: EAGVTQSPTHLIKTRGQQATLRCSPISGHTSVYWYQQALGLGLQFLLWYDEGEERNRGNFPPRFSGRQFPNYSSELNVNALELEDSALYLCASSLPGALGYTFGSGTRLTVV.

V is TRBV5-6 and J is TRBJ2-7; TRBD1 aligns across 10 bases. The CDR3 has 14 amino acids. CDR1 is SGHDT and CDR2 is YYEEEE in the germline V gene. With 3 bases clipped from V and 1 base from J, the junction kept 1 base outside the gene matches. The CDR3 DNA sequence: TGTGCCAGCAGCTGGGGACAGGGGTCCTACGAGCAGTACTTC. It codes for CASSWGQGSYEQYF.

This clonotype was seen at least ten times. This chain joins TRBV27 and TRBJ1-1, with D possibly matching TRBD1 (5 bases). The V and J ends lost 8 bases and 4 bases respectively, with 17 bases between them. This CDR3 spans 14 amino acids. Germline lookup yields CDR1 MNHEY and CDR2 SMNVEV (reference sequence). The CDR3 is CASLPQVTSTEAFF. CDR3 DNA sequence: TGTGCCAGCTTACCACAGGTGACCAGCACTGAAGCTTTCTTT.

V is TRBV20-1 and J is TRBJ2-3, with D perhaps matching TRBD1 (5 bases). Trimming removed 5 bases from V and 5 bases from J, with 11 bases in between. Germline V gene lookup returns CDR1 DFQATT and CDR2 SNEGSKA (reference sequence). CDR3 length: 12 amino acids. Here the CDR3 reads CSAGAPLDTQYF. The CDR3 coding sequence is TGCAGTGCTGGGGCCCCATTAGATACGCAGTATTTT.

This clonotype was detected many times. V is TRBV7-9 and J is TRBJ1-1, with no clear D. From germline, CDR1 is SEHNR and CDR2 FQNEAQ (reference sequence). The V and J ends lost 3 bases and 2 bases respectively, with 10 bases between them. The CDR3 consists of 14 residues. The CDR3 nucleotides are TGTGCCAGCAGCTTCGGACGGGCAAACACTGAAGCTTTCTTT. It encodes CASSFGRANTEAFF.

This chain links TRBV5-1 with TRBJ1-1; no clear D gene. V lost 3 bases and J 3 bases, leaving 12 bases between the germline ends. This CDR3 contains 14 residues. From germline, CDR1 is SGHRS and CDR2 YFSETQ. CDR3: CASSYARYDTEAFF. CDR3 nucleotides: TGCGCCAGCAGCTACGCCCGGTACGACACTGAAGCTTTCTTT.

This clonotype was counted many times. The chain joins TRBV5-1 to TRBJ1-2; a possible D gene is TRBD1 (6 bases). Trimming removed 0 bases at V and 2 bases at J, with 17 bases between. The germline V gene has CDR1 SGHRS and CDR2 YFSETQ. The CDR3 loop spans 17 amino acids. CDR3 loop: CASSLGGLQGPNYGYTF. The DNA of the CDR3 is TGCGCCAGCAGCTTGGGGGGGCTACAGGGCCCAAACTATGGCTACACCTTC.

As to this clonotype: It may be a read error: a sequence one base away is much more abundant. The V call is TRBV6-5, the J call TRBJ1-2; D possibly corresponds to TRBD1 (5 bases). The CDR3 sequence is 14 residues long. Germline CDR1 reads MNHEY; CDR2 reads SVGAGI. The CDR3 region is CVSRDPGRNYGYTF. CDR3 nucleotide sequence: TGTGTCAGCAGGGACCCGGGACGGAATTATGGCTACACCTTC.

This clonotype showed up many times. This CDR3 is CSASTGLSYGYTF. The CDR3, as DNA: TGCAGTGCTAGTACTGGTTTAAGCTATGGCTACACCTTC. The chain uses TRBV20-1 and TRBJ1-2; D is unclear. V lost 3 bases, J lost 4 bases, and 12 bases lay in between. The germline CDR1 and CDR2 sequences are DFQATT and SNEGSKA (reference sequence). The CDR3 is 13 amino acids.

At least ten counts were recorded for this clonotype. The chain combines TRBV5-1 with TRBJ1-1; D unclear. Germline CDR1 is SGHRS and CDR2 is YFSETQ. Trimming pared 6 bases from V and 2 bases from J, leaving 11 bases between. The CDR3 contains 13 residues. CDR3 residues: CASTPSVNTEAFF. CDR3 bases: TGCGCCAGCACCCCGTCCGTTAACACTGAAGCTTTCTTT.